This note documents a single T cell receptor (beta chain) sequence. Its antigen is as yet unknown. The read comes to an end 3 residues before the CDR3 does, leaving the germline J gene to fill in the end. This entry comes from a study of Tregs in tolerant kidney transplant recipients. Using immunoSEQ multiplex PCR, the repertoire was profiled, and TCRdb retains in-frame clones only, with some absent. The specimen's table records approximately 30,000 clones. Overall study results and limits: Tolerant patients' donor-specific Tregs expanded beyond overall Tregs, suggesting antigen-driven growth. The most relevant donor-specific Treg TCRbeta repertoire apparently came from expansion with activated donor B cells.

Related graft donors supplied nonmyeloablative bone marrow transplants, and mixed chimerism was transient. Unstimulated Tregs (CD4+CD25+CD127-) and CD4+CD25- non-Tregs were sorted from PBMCs. CDR3 length: 14 residues. V shed 3 bases and J shed 2 bases, with 8 bases lying between them. Germline V gene data show CDR1 as SGHRS and CDR2 as YFSETQ. The sequence was obtained from a human patient who received a combined kidney and bone marrow transplant. Some T cells may have come from the graft donor. The chain combines TRBV5-1 with TRBJ2-2; tentatively, D is TRBD1 (6 bases). Source: CD4+ T cells from blood (PBMCs), taken 24 months after the transplant. The CDR3 loop is CASSSTGNTGELFF. Partial CDR3 DNA: TGCGCCAGCAGCTCGACAGGAAACACCGGGGAG. Complete variable domain (other parts from reference TRBV5-1 and TRBJ2-2): KAGVTQTPRYLIKTRGQQVTLSCSPISGHRSVSWYQQTPGQGLQFLFEYFSETQRNKGNFPGRFSGRQFSNSRSEMNVSTLELGDSALYLCASSSTGNTGELFFGEGSRLTVL.